These 11 T cell receptor beta chains were all obtained from the same sample, sequenced in a study of shared clonotypes between healthy human individuals (dated by TCRdb to 2018 to 2020). CD8 naive samples were CD45RO-negative cells positively selected for CCR7, giving a CD45RA+CCR7+ population that excluded TemRA cells. Receptors were amplified or captured by the immunoSEQ multiplex PCR assay. Held by TCRdb, this immuneACCESS table contains in-frame sequences only and omits some clones. Under half of the omission traces to an unresolved V gene where checked; the cause of the rest is unknown. The sample contains some 1,900,000 clones, just under 95% of them found a single time. Clones ranked in the top ten supply less than 1.5% of the sample. The specimen sequenced was naive CD8+ T cells sorted from blood. What the cell subset or site label conveys for this sample: CD45RA+CCR7+. Every receptor here comes from a man between 18 and 29 years old in good health.

The rearrangement joins TRBV9 to TRBJ2-1; D is uncertain. The CDR3 runs to 13 residues. V lost 3 bases, J lost 4 bases, and 8 bases lay in between. Germline-derived CDR1 and CDR2 are SGDLS and YYNGEE. The CDR3 loop is CASSADEYNEQFF. CDR3 DNA: TGTGCCAGCAGCGCGGACGAATACAATGAGCAGTTCTTC.

The chain uses TRBV27 and TRBJ1-1, with D uncertain. Germline values: CDR1 MNHEY, CDR2 SMNVEV (reference sequence). There are 11 residues in the CDR3. V shed 8 bases and J shed 6 bases, with 10 bases lying between them. The CDR3 bases are TGTGCCAGCTCCCACGGAGCTGAAGCTTTCTTT. It specifies CASSHGAEAFF.

Comments on this clone: The sample contains more than one DNA sequence encoding this CDR3. This sequence joins TRBV4-1 and TRBJ2-7; D is possibly TRBD2 (7 bases). Germline CDR1 and CDR2: MGHRA and YSYEKL. V dropped 0 bases and J dropped 1 base, with 10 bases sitting between them. This CDR3 has 15 residues. CDR3 sequence reads: CASSQEGGGSYEQYF. The CDR3 region has the DNA TGCGCCAGCAGCCAAGAAGGGGGGGGGTCCTACGAGCAGTACTTC.

The chain uses TRBV27 and TRBJ1-5; D gene unclear. There are 14 residues in the CDR3. Trimming cost V 0 bases and J 3 bases, with 6 bases left between them. CDR1 is MNHEY, CDR2 SMNVEV, per germline (reference sequence). CDR3 nucleotides: TGTGCCAGCAGTTTATCGGCTTTCAATCAGCCCCAGCATTTT. Translated: CASSLSAFNQPQHF.

Details on this clone: In the same sample, other DNA sequences code for this CDR3. This rearrangement joins TRBV27 to TRBJ1-2; a weak D match, TRBD1 (6 bases). The ends were cut back, 2 bases at V and 2 bases at J, with 9 bases in the middle. Germline values: CDR1 MNHEY, CDR2 SMNVEV (reference sequence). The CDR3 has 14 residues. CDR3 coding DNA: TGTGCCAGCAGTTTAGGGGGCAGCAACTATGGCTACACCTTC. Its protein is CASSLGGSNYGYTF.

The chain links TRBV5-1 to TRBJ2-2; tentative D call: TRBD1 (6 bases). Trimming took 0 bases from V and 7 from J, leaving 16 bases between them. The V gene's germline CDR1 is SGHRS and CDR2 YFSETQ. The CDR3 runs 16 residues. The CDR3 loop is CASSLEQGKRDGELFF. The CDR3 nucleotides are TGCGCCAGCAGCTTGGAACAGGGAAAACGGGACGGGGAGCTGTTTTTT.

The V and J genes are TRBV11-2 and TRBJ2-2; weak D call: TRBD2 (6 bases). With 3 bases removed from V and 5 bases from J, the gap between germline ends came to 19 bases. Per the germline V gene, CDR1 is SGHAT and CDR2 is FQNNGV. The CDR3 is 17 amino acids. CDR3 sequence: CASSFRGTQRETGELFF. The CDR3 DNA reads as TGTGCCAGCAGCTTCCGTGGGACTCAAAGGGAAACCGGGGAGCTGTTTTTT.

The chain links TRBV7-2 to TRBJ2-7, with D maybe TRBD2 (6 bases). Germline V CDR1 and CDR2: SGHTA, FQGNSA. The V end lost 5 bases, the J end lost 3 bases, and 26 bases lay between the germline ends. The CDR3 runs to 18 residues. The CDR3 DNA reads TGTGCCAGCAGCCCCCGGGGGAGCCCTCCTACCTTTCGCTACGAGCAGTACTTC. Its translation: CASSPRGSPPTFRYEQYF.

This chain links TRBV6-5 with TRBJ1-1, with D unresolved. The CDR3 runs 15 residues. Germline-derived CDR1 and CDR2 are MNHEY and SVGAGI. Trimming left V 0 bases short and J 7 bases short, with 15 bases between. Here the CDR3 reads CASSYSYSGVNEAFF. The CDR3 DNA reads as TGTGCCAGCAGTTACTCGTATTCGGGCGTAAATGAAGCTTTCTTT.

The chain carries TRBV14 and TRBJ2-7, with D unclear. The germline V gene encodes CDR1 SGHDN and CDR2 FVKESK. Trimming pared 1 base from V and 3 bases from J, leaving 7 bases between. The CDR3 covers 13 residues. The CDR3 nucleotides are TGTGCCAGCAGCCAAGTGCACCTCTACGAGCAGTACTTC. It is translated as CASSQVHLYEQYF.

This clone appeared a single time. The genes are TRBV6-1 and TRBJ2-7; TRBD2 might be the D (5 bases). Per the germline V gene, CDR1 is MNHNS and CDR2 is SASEGT. The CDR3 spans 15 residues. V gave up 2 bases and J gave up 3 bases, with 14 bases separating them. The CDR3 coding sequence is TGTGCCAGCAGTGAATGGGCTAGCTTAGTCTACGAGCAGTACTTC. It translates to CASSEWASLVYEQYF.